What follows is one T cell receptor beta chain and its context. This sample was taken from a study of control samples from healthy donors and cancer patients. The CDR3 runs 17 residues. This table comes from immunoSEQ multiplex PCR, and its TCRdb copy is limited to in-frame clones, with some not included. Of 250,000 to 300,000 clones listed, approximately 80% were seen once; the top ten hold about an eighth. Sample: PBMCs. The receptor's source is a woman in her fifties or sixties with lung cancer. The chain employs TRBV21-1 and TRBJ2-6; TRBD1 was called by the table and not checked on the DNA. TRBV21-1 has pseudogene status. CDR3 coding DNA: TGTGCCAGCAGCAAAGACGGCAGGGGAACTGGGGCCAACGTCCTGACTTTC. Translated: CASSKDGRGTGANVLTF.